The clone carrying this TCR beta chain was picked up one time. This sample is part of a study of blood T cell repertoires in COVID-19. As for the study in general: Whether acute or convalescent, the COVID-19 samples came from the United States, Italy and Spain. T cells, B-cell-depleted T cells, or PBMCs provided the cDNA or gDNA that served as material.

V dropped 2 bases and J dropped 0; count of bases not matched to a gene: 29. Germline V gives CDR1 SGDLS, CDR2 YYNGEE. This CDR3 comprises 24 residues. As processed by the authors: Estimation of nucleated cell counts was performed using reference gene primer amplification. The repertoire was sequenced with immunoSEQ multiplex PCR; TCRdb's copy has only in-frame clones and lacks some. V, J and clone size derive from that table, while D and trimming were established from the DNA sequence. The sample lists some 80,000 clones; around 79% were seen once. The specimen was peripheral blood. The V gene is TRBV9, the J gene TRBJ1-3; 7 positions match TRBD1. The sequence was collected from an elderly woman with active or convalescent COVID-19. CDR3 amino acids: CASSVGKNNRTVRGRKSSGNTIYF. CDR3 DNA: TGTGCCAGCAGCGTCGGGAAGAACAATAGGACAGTGAGGGGGCGAAAATCCTCTGGAAACACCATATATTTT.